This entry lists 8 T cell receptor beta chains sequenced from one sample in a study of cytotoxic CD8 clonotypes in ibrutinib-treated CLL. Repertoires were generated with immunoSEQ multiplex PCR, while TCRdb's copy carries only in-frame clones and drops some. The sample has approximately 100,000 clones, 77% seen once. Here the sequenced sample was PBMCs, taken after 24 months of ibrutinib treatment. These receptors originate from a human donor with chronic lymphocytic leukemia.

J is TRBJ1-1 and V is TRBV6-1; no reliable D call. CDR1 MNHNS and CDR2 SASEGT come from the germline V gene. V lost 6 bases and J lost 4, with 15 bases in between. There are 14 residues in the CDR3. Here the CDR3 DNA reads TGTGCCAGCAGCCTTCCGACGAGGGCCACTGAAGCTTTCTTT. It translates to CASSLPTRATEAFF.

This clone was counted between two and nine times. The rearrangement uses TRBV5-1 and TRBJ2-1; TRBD2 matches at 8 bases. Per germline, CDR1 SGHRS and CDR2 YFSETQ. The CDR3 runs 16 residues. After removal of 8 bases from V and 4 bases from J, the junction contained 14 bases not matched to a gene. This CDR3 is CASNTGREDLYNEQFF. Written as DNA, the CDR3 is TGCGCCAGTAACACTGGGCGGGAGGACCTATACAATGAGCAGTTCTTC.

This clone was seen once. The chain has TRBV30 and TRBJ1-2; TRBD1 might be the D (5 bases). V lost 0 bases and J lost 6, with 11 bases in between. The germline gives CDR1 GTSNPN, CDR2 SVGIG (reference sequence). The CDR3 runs 13 residues. DNA for the CDR3: TGTGCCTGGAGTGTCGGCAGGGAGGATGGCTACACCTTC. It is translated as CAWSVGREDGYTF. The whole variable domain, remainder taken from reference TRBV30 and TRBJ1-2, is SQTIHQWPATLVQPVGSPLSLECTVEGTSNPNLYWYRQAAGRGLQLLFYSVGIGQISSEVPQNLSASRPQDRQFILSSKKLLLSDSGFYLCAWSVGREDGYTFGSGTRLTVV.

This clone was seen more than once but under ten times. The V call is TRBV2, the J call TRBJ1-1; D uncertain. V was cut by 7 bases and J by 6 bases, with 15 bases left in between. Germline assignment: CDR1 SNHLY and CDR2 FYNNEI. This CDR3 contains 13 residues. The CDR3 sequence is CASKPGRQSEAFF. The DNA for the CDR3 is TGTGCCAGCAAACCTGGCAGGCAATCTGAAGCTTTCTTT.

In nucleotides, the CDR3 is TGCAGCGTTAGTCAGGGTGCTGGAGGAAACACCATATATTTT. Translating it yields CSVSQGAGGNTIYF. The rearrangement uses TRBV29-1 and TRBJ1-3, with a possible D match to TRBD1 (5 bases). This CDR3 is built from 14 residues. Trimming shortened V by 5 bases and J by 4 bases, and 15 bases separated the two germline ends. CDR1 is SQVTM, CDR2 ANQGSEA, per germline.

The table lists this clone with a few counts. The chain carries TRBV5-1 and TRBJ2-3; D is tentatively TRBD1 or TRBD2 (5 bases each). V was shortened by 7 bases and J by 2 bases, with 14 bases between the two germline ends. This CDR3 is 14 amino acids long. The germline gives CDR1 SGHRS, CDR2 YFSETQ. The CDR3 protein is CASGPGTLTDTQYF. CDR3 DNA: TGCGCCAGCGGACCCGGGACCCTCACAGATACGCAGTATTTT.

CDR3 nucleotide sequence: TGTGCCAGCTCACGAGCGGGGGACTACGAGCAGTACTTC. It codes for CASSRAGDYEQYF. The chain has TRBV18 and TRBJ2-7; 8 positions agree with TRBD2. In germline, CDR1 is KGHSH, CDR2 LQKENI. V was clipped by 4 bases and J by 3 bases; unmatched bases: 2. The CDR3 runs 13 residues.

This clone has a handful of counts. The genes are TRBV5-4 and TRBJ1-3, with D perhaps TRBD1 (6 bases). The CDR3 extends over 17 amino acids. In germline, CDR1 is SGHNT, CDR2 YYREEE (reference sequence). V lost 2 bases, J lost 0 bases, and 15 bases lay in between. As DNA, the CDR3 is TGTGCCAGCAGCTTAGCGGGCAGGGGCGACTCTGGAAACACCATATATTTT. The encoded protein is CASSLAGRGDSGNTIYF.